This is a list of T cell receptor beta chains from one sample in a study of PD-L1 blockade in urothelial cancer. Method: immunoSEQ multiplex PCR; TCRdb's copy keeps in-frame clones and lacks some. Among around 46,000 clones listed, more than 75% were seen once. The material was PBMCs, obtained around atezolizumab (anti-PD-L1) treatment. The receptor source for this set is a man in his 60s with urothelial cancer. Each CDR3 is given with its conserved first and last residue. D genes are given only for firm matches. Where a row states a size, it is once, few, many or the class of an expanded clone; other rows omit it.

-	16	TRBV7-9	TRBJ1-2	-	TGTGCCAGCAGCTTCTCAGGGGCGACGGAAGACTATGGCTACACCTTC	CASSFSGATEDYGYTF
-	13	TRBV7-8	TRBJ1-5	-	TGTGCCAGCAGCTTCAGGGATGGTCAGCCCCAGCATTTT	CASSFRDGQPQHF
-	12	TRBV10-3	TRBJ2-1	-	TGTGCCATCAGCCCAACTTCCAATGAGCAGTTCTTC	CAISPTSNEQFF
-	17	TRBV28	TRBJ1-5	-	TGTGCCAGCAGTCCACAGGGTGGGGGATATAGCAATCAGCCCCAGCATTTT	CASSPQGGGYSNQPQHF
-	14	TRBV18	TRBJ1-6	-	TGTGCCAGCTCAGTTTCGGAGCGGAATTCACCCCTCCACTTT	CASSVSERNSPLHF
-	15	TRBV5-1	TRBJ1-1	once	TGCGCCAGCAGCTTGGCCGCAGGGGAGGGTGTTGAAGCTTTCTTT	CASSLAAGEGVEAFF
-	15	TRBV5-1	TRBJ1-6	-	TGCGCCAGCAGCCAGGAGCAGGGGAATAATTCACCCCTCCACTTT	CASSQEQGNNSPLHF
-	12	TRBV5-1	TRBJ2-7	few	TGCGCCAGCAGCTTGGAACAGGGCGAGCAGTACTTC	CASSLEQGEQYF
-	15	TRBV7-2	TRBJ2-7	-	TGTGCCAGCAGCTTAGTCGGTAGCGAGGCCTACGAGCAGTACTTC	CASSLVGSEAYEQYF
TRBD1	16	TRBV5-5	TRBJ2-7	-	TGTGCCAGCAGCTTGGGGACAGGGGGCGTCTCCTACGAGCAGTACTTC	CASSLGTGGVSYEQYF
-	12	TRBV21-1	TRBJ2-3	-	TGTGCCAGCAGCAAATGCAGGCAGTCGCAGTATTTT	CASSKCRQSQYF
TRBD1	14	TRBV2	TRBJ2-7	-	TGTGCCAGCAGCGGGAACAGGGGCTCCTACGAGCAGTACTTC	CASSGNRGSYEQYF
TRBD2	15	TRBV9	TRBJ2-1	-	TGTGCCAGCAGCGTATTAGCGGGAGTTATGTATGAGCAGTTCTTC	CASSVLAGVMYEQFF
-	15	TRBV2	TRBJ2-1	-	TGTGCCAGCAGTGCAAAGCGGACGAGTACCAATGAGCAGTTCTTC	CASSAKRTSTNEQFF
-	16	TRBV5-1	TRBJ2-2	-	TGCGCCAGCAGCCCCCGGGAGGGGGCAAACACCGGGGAGCTGTTTTTT	CASSPREGANTGELFF
-	19	TRBV6-1	TRBJ2-1	-	TGTGCCAGCAGTGAGTGGGCTAGCGAGACCCTTAGCTCCTACAATGAGCAGTTCTTC	CASSEWASETLSSYNEQFF
TRBD2	19	TRBV9	TRBJ2-5	-	TGTGCCAGCAGCCCTCGACTAGCGGGTGGAAGAAGTTTACAAGAGACCCAGTACTTC	CASSPRLAGGRSLQETQYF
TRBD2	17	TRBV4-3	TRBJ2-3	-	TGCGCCAGCAGCCCGCTCGGAGCGGGAGGGCAAACAGATACGCAGTATTTT	CASSPLGAGGQTDTQYF
TRBD1	15	TRBV28	TRBJ1-2	-	TGTGCCAGCAGTTTAGCGGGACAGGGGGCGCGAGGCTACACCTTC	CASSLAGQGARGYTF
-	15	TRBV2	TRBJ1-2	-	TGTGCCAGCAGTGAAGCGAGTAAGGGACTTTCTGGCTACACCTTC	CASSEASKGLSGYTF
TRBD1	14	TRBV5-6	TRBJ2-1	-	TGTGCCAGCAGCTTTGGACAGGGCTACAATGAGCAGTTCTTC	CASSFGQGYNEQFF
TRBD2	14	TRBV10-3	TRBJ2-1	once	TGTGCCATCAGAGGGCCTAGCGGGAAAAATGAGCAGTTCTTC	CAIRGPSGKNEQFF
-	13	TRBV7-5	TRBJ2-3	-	TGTGTCAGAAGCTTAGCAGCGACAGATACGCAGTATTTT	CVRSLAATDTQYF
-	13	TRBV5-1	TRBJ2-7	-	TGCGCCAGCAGCTTAACAGGGCCCCACGAGCAGTACTTC	CASSLTGPHEQYF
-	13	TRBV30	TRBJ2-5	few	TGTGCCTGGAGTCGATTAGACCAAGAGACCCAGTACTTC	CAWSRLDQETQYF
TRBD1	15	TRBV29-1	TRBJ2-5	once	TGCAGCGTTGGGGGACAGGGGGCGGGCTCAGAGACCCAGTACTTC	CSVGGQGAGSETQYF
-	14	TRBV5-1	TRBJ2-1	-	TGCGCCAGCGTCCGGGACATATACTACAATGAGCAGTTCTTC	CASVRDIYYNEQFF
-	15	TRBV7-9	TRBJ1-1	-	TGTGCCAGCAGCTACCAGACAGGAAAAAGGACTGAAGCTTTCTTT	CASSYQTGKRTEAFF
-	16	TRBV15	TRBJ2-1	-	TGTGCCACCAGCAGTGGCATGAGTTCGGGAGACAATGAGCAGTTCTTC	CATSSGMSSGDNEQFF
-	18	TRBV30	TRBJ1-6	-	TGTGCCTGGAGTCCCGGGACACAGGGTTCCTCCTATAATTCACCCCTCCACTTT	CAWSPGTQGSSYNSPLHF